One sample yielded the 31 T cell receptor beta chains listed below, sequenced in a study of CD8+CD57+ T cells in acquired aplastic anemia. Investigators profiled TCR beta VDJ and CDR3 from genomic DNA template. One entry per CDR3 protein results from TCRdb running MiXCR on the reads. The sample holds about 180,000 distinct CDR3 sequences; around 50% are singletons and the top ten take roughly 13%. CD8+CD57+ cell expansion had been shown by flow cytometry in patients chosen for sequencing. What was sequenced was sorted CD4+, CD8+, or CD8+CD57+ T cells (not recorded which) from PBMCs. The receptors derive from a human donor with aplastic anemia.

The chain combines TRBV19 with TRBJ1-1; D uncertain. Germline CDR1 is LNHDA and CDR2 is SQIVND (reference sequence). V lost 1 base, J lost 0 bases, and 9 bases lay in between. This CDR3 has 15 residues. The CDR3 nucleotides read TGTGCCAGTAGTATAGGGGCCAACATGAACACTGAAGCTTTCTTT. It specifies CASSIGANMNTEAFF.

This clonotype was seen ten or more times. This chain links TRBV7-2 with TRBJ1-1, with TRBD1 matching over 11 bases. The CDR3 spans 14 residues. Per the germline V gene, CDR1 is SGHTA and CDR2 is FQGNSA. The V and J ends lost 1 base and 12 bases, in that order; junction bases with no gene match: 7. The DNA of the CDR3 is TGTGCCAGCAGCTTAGACGGGGACAGGGGGAGGACTTTCTTT. This translates into CASSLDGDRGRTFF.

This clonotype was picked up a small number of times. This chain connects TRBV29-1 to TRBJ2-7; TRBD1 agrees at 8 bases. Unmatched junction bases numbered 10, after V lost 6 bases and J lost 3 bases. Looked up from germline, CDR1 is SQVTM and CDR2 is ANQGSEA. The CDR3 is 14 residues long. The CDR3 DNA reads TGCAGCGTCGACCCGGGACAGGAACTCTACGAGCAGTACTTC. Its translation is CSVDPGQELYEQYF.

The CDR3 region is CASSLAKVNEQFF. CDR3 coding DNA: TGTGCCAGCAGTTTAGCTAAGGTCAATGAGCAGTTCTTC. The chain employs TRBV12-3 or TRBV12-4 and TRBJ2-1; D unclear. There are 13 residues in the CDR3. Trimming shortened V by 0 bases and J by 6 bases, and 6 bases separated the two germline ends.

DNA of the CDR3: TGTGCCAGTAGTATAGATCTTTCGGACGGAACGCAGTATTTT. Its translation: CASSIDLSDGTQYF. This rearrangement joins TRBV19 to TRBJ2-3, with D unclear. Trimming removed 0 bases from V and 9 bases from J, with 13 bases in between. There are 14 residues in the CDR3. Germline V gene data show CDR1 as LNHDA and CDR2 as SQIVND (reference sequence).

The CDR3 nucleotides are TGCGCCAGCAGTGAGATGCGGGGGGCTCCGAGCGAGCAGTACTTC. Its protein product is CASSEMRGAPSEQYF. J is TRBJ2-7 and V is TRBV10-2; the match to TRBD2 covers 8 bases. The CDR3 is 15 amino acids. Per the germline V gene, CDR1 is WSHSY and CDR2 is SAAADI. J lost 6 bases, V lost 2 bases, and 9 bases had no gene match.

This clonotype was seen at least ten times. CDR3 protein: CASSEMGRGATNEKLFF. The CDR3 DNA reads as TGTGCCAGCAGTGAAATGGGCAGGGGAGCAACTAATGAAAAACTGTTTTTT. The chain couples TRBV25-1 to TRBJ1-4; the D gene is possibly TRBD1 (6 bases). Trimming cost V 2 bases and J 0 bases, with 13 bases left between them. Germline-derived CDR1 and CDR2 are MGHDK and SYGVNS. The CDR3 sequence is 17 residues long.

The chain links TRBV29-1 to TRBJ2-1; 8 positions match TRBD1. CDR3 size: 11 residues. V dropped 5 bases and J dropped 9; count of bases not matched to a gene: 3. Germline assignment: CDR1 SQVTM and CDR2 ANQGSEA. Written as DNA, the CDR3 is TGCAGCGTTCAGGGGGCAAGTGAGCAGTTCTTC. Translated, it gives CSVQGASEQFF.

This clonotype came up a few times. The chain employs TRBV6-1 and TRBJ1-2; no clear D. Trimming left V 5 bases short and J 2 bases short, with 15 bases between. CDR3 length: 15 amino acids. Germline V gene sequence: CDR1 MNHNS, CDR2 SASEGT. The CDR3 is CASSRSGLGNYGYTF. The CDR3 DNA is TGTGCCAGCAGTCGGAGCGGCTTGGGGAACTATGGCTACACCTTC.

The chain has TRBV15 and TRBJ1-5, with 7 bases fitting TRBD1. The CDR3 covers 17 residues. V was pared by 1 base and J by 1 base, with 7 bases of the junction left unmatched. CDR1 and CDR2 (germline): LNHNV, YYDKDF (reference sequence). In nucleotides, the CDR3 is TGTGCCACCAGCAGAGGACAGGGACATATGAGCAATCAGCCCCAGCATTTT. It encodes CATSRGQGHMSNQPQHF.

This clonotype was picked up a small number of times. This chain uses TRBV2 with TRBJ2-7; TRBD2 might be the D (6 bases). Germline lookup yields CDR1 SNHLY and CDR2 FYNNEI. V lost 10 bases and J lost 0, with 10 bases in between. This CDR3 is built from 12 residues. The DNA of the CDR3 is TGTGCCATTAGGGACTGCTCCTACGAGCAGTACTTC. This encodes CAIRDCSYEQYF.

This clonotype has only one observation. In DNA, the CDR3 is TGTGCCAGCCGCCCCCCCCGGGTCGGGGAGCAGTACTTC. Its protein is CASRPPRVGEQYF. The V and J genes are TRBV6-4 and TRBJ2-7; D uncertain. Trimming shortened V by 8 bases and J by 7 bases, and 18 bases separated the two germline ends. This CDR3 comprises 13 residues. CDR1 and CDR2 (germline): MRHNA, SNTAGT.

This clonotype was found many times. The CDR3 region has the DNA TGCGCCAGCAGCGAGACAGGGGATAACTATGGCTACACCTTC. Its protein product is CASSETGDNYGYTF. The J gene is TRBJ1-2, the V gene TRBV5-1; the match to TRBD1 covers 8 bases. CDR1 and CDR2 (germline): SGHRS, YFSETQ. The V gene end was trimmed by 4 bases and the J gene end by 1 base; junction bases not matched to a gene: 3. This CDR3 has 14 residues.

This clonotype was seen at least ten times. The chain employs TRBV7-9 and TRBJ2-7, with 7 bases lining up with TRBD1. CDR3 length: 13 amino acids. Germline V gives CDR1 SEHNR, CDR2 FQNEAQ (reference sequence). V shed 5 bases and J 5 bases; nucleotides not matched to a gene: 6. The CDR3 coding sequence is TGTGCCAGCAGCACCCCCGGGACAGACGAGCAGTACTTC. Translated, it gives CASSTPGTDEQYF.

The chain has TRBV10-3 and TRBJ2-3; tentative D call: TRBD2 (5 bases). Germline V gene data show CDR1 as ENHRY and CDR2 as SYGVKD. This CDR3 contains 12 residues. V was shortened by 8 bases and J by 5 bases, with 11 bases between the two germline ends. CDR3 amino acids: CAIGPRGDTQYF. DNA of the CDR3: TGTGCCATCGGGCCCCGGGGAGATACGCAGTATTTT.

For this clonotype: A read error may produce the germline difference seen at one junction end. This sequence joins TRBV29-1 and TRBJ1-2; TRBD1 agrees at 9 bases. The germline V gene encodes CDR1 SQVTM and CDR2 ANQGSEA. This CDR3 has 12 amino acids. The CDR3 DNA sequence: TGCAGCGCCCCGGGACAGGGTGGAGGCTACGCCTTC. Its protein is CSAPGQGGGYAF.

This clonotype was recorded at least ten times. This rearrangement joins TRBV5-1 to TRBJ1-2; weak D call: TRBD1 (6 bases). Germline assignment: CDR1 SGHRS and CDR2 YFSETQ. The CDR3 covers 15 residues. Trimming cost V 0 bases and J 4 bases, with 13 bases left between them. The CDR3 reads CASSLDPGVSYGYTF. The CDR3 DNA sequence: TGCGCCAGCAGCTTGGACCCAGGGGTTAGCTATGGCTACACCTTC.

This clonotype was counted at least ten times. V and J are TRBV2 and TRBJ2-7; unclear D gene. V lost 6 bases and J 0 bases, leaving 15 bases between the germline ends. The CDR3 loop spans 15 amino acids. Germline loops: CDR1 SNHLY, CDR2 FYNNEI. CDR3 residues: CASRRQPGASYEQYF. DNA of the CDR3: TGTGCCAGCAGGCGCCAGCCCGGTGCCTCCTACGAGCAGTACTTC.

The rearrangement joins TRBV2 to TRBJ2-1; 7 bases are shared with TRBD1. V trimming: 6 bases; J trimming: 4 bases; junction bases outside the gene matches: 3. Germline V lookup: CDR1 SNHLY, CDR2 FYNNEI. This CDR3 contains 13 residues. For the CDR3, the DNA is TGTGCCAGCAGGGGGGACAGATACAATGAGCAGTTCTTC. The encoded protein is CASRGDRYNEQFF.

The chain recombines TRBV15 with TRBJ1-6; 7 nucleotides align to TRBD1. The CDR3 length is 14 residues. CDR1 and CDR2 from the germline V gene are LNHNV and YYDKDF (reference sequence). V was clipped by 5 bases and J by 10 bases; unmatched bases: 8. The CDR3, as DNA: TGTGCCACCAGCGTAGACAGGGAAAAGTCACCCCTCCACTTT. Residues: CATSVDREKSPLHF. Filled out from reference TRBV15 and TRBJ1-6, the complete variable domain reads DAMVIQNPRYQVTQFGKPVTLSCSQTLNHNVMYWYQQKSSQAPKLLFHYYDKDFNNEADTPDNFQSRRPNTSFCFLDIRSPGLGDTAMYLCATSVDREKSPLHFGNGTRLTVT.

The table lists this clonotype with a few counts. The CDR3 here is CASRPGLAPHEQYF. The DNA of the CDR3 is TGTGCCAGCAGACCTGGACTAGCACCCCACGAGCAGTACTTC. The rearrangement uses TRBV2 and TRBJ2-7; 8 bases line up with TRBD2. The V gene's germline CDR1 is SNHLY and CDR2 FYNNEI. V was clipped by 6 bases and J by 5 bases; unmatched bases: 9. This CDR3 comprises 14 residues. The full variable domain, with the rest looked up from reference TRBV2 and TRBJ2-7, is EPEVTQTPSHQVTQMGQEVILRCVPISNHLYFYWYRQILGQKVEFLVSFYNNEISEKSEIFDDQFSVERPDGSNFTLKIRSTKLEDSAMYFCASRPGLAPHEQYFGPGTRLTVT.

The gene calls are TRBV19 and TRBJ2-7; D remains ambiguous. V was clipped by 7 bases and J by 1 base, with 17 bases between them. The germline V gene encodes CDR1 LNHDA and CDR2 SQIVND (reference sequence). This CDR3 region has 15 residues. CDR3 DNA sequence: TGTGCCAGTACTATGGGTACCGGGCCATCCTACGAGCAGTACTTC. It is translated as CASTMGTGPSYEQYF.

In its sample, this clonotype was seen many times. The V gene is TRBV11-2, the J gene TRBJ2-6; TRBD1 matches 7 bases. The CDR3 sequence is 15 residues long. V shed 4 bases, J shed 2 bases, and the junction held 2 bases outside the gene matches. CDR1 and CDR2 (germline): SGHAT, FQNNGV. The CDR3 nucleotides read TGTGCCAGCAGCTCCCAGGGGGCTGGGGCCAACGTCCTGACTTTC. As protein: CASSSQGAGANVLTF.

A note on this clonotype: Since a much larger clone is just one base distant, this may be a read error. This chain links TRBV6-1 with TRBJ1-2; possibly TRBD1 for D (5 bases). Between the trimmed V and J ends, which lost 9 bases and 0 bases, there was a span of 14 bases. This CDR3 has 14 amino acids. CDR1 and CDR2 from the germline V gene are MNHNS and SASEGT. CDR3 in amino acids: CASIGTNANYGYTF. DNA for the CDR3: TGTGCCAGTATAGGGACGAATGCTAACTATGGCTACACCTTC.

This sequence joins TRBV24-1 and TRBJ2-1; a weak D match, TRBD2 (5 bases). Germline values: CDR1 KGHDR, CDR2 SFDVKD. The CDR3 has 14 amino acids. Trimming shortened V by 4 bases and J by 8 bases, and 14 bases separated the two germline ends. The CDR3 is CATSDPSEGDEQFF. CDR3 sequence (DNA): TGTGCCACCAGTGACCCGAGCGAGGGCGATGAGCAGTTCTTC.

Ten or more counts support this clonotype. The rearrangement links TRBV7-3 to TRBJ2-1; 8 bases are shared with TRBD2. Trimming removed 5 bases from V and 9 bases from J; junction bases left unmatched: 12. This CDR3 has 15 amino acids. CDR1 SGHTA and CDR2 FQGTGA come from the germline V gene. The CDR3 nucleotides are TGTGCCAGCAGCCCTCAAGCGGGGGCAACCCGTGAGCAGTTCTTC. Translating gives CASSPQAGATREQFF.

This clonotype was picked up many times. CDR3: CSAIQRGRNNEQFF. The CDR3 DNA is TGCAGTGCCATACAGCGGGGGAGAAACAATGAGCAGTTCTTC. The rearrangement joins TRBV20-1 to TRBJ2-1; 8 positions match TRBD2. The trim removed 6 bases at V and 5 bases at J, leaving 9 bases unmatched. There are 14 residues in the CDR3. Germline V gene sequence: CDR1 DFQATT, CDR2 SNEGSKA (reference sequence).

This clonotype was counted ten times or more. This sequence joins TRBV19 and TRBJ2-3, with D possibly being TRBD1 (6 bases). V was clipped by 6 bases and J by 6 bases, with 16 bases between them. This CDR3 has 14 residues. Per the germline V gene, CDR1 is LNHDA and CDR2 is SQIVND (reference sequence). CDR3 DNA: TGTGCCAGTAGACCTCGCCGGGACACGGATACGCAGTATTTT. It codes for CASRPRRDTDTQYF.

The chain combines TRBV10-2 with TRBJ2-7, with no clear D. V lost 5 bases and J 5 bases, leaving 7 bases between the germline ends. The CDR3 is 11 residues long. Germline assignment: CDR1 WSHSY and CDR2 SAAADI. The CDR3 region has the DNA TGCGCCAGCAGTACGGATCACGAGCAGTACTTC. Protein: CASSTDHEQYF.

The chain is built from TRBV7-6 and TRBJ2-1; 12 bases are a match to TRBD2. This CDR3 has 15 residues. With 5 bases clipped from V and 6 bases from J, the junction kept 5 bases outside the gene matches. Germline loops: CDR1 SGHVS, CDR2 FNYEAQ. The CDR3 loop is CASSPSGGAGNEQFF. The CDR3 nucleotides are TGTGCCAGCAGCCCTAGCGGGGGGGCCGGCAATGAGCAGTTCTTC.

This clonotype has at least ten counts. The rearrangement uses TRBV6-1 and TRBJ2-7; TRBD2 aligns across 7 bases. Per germline, CDR1 MNHNS and CDR2 SASEGT. The V segment lost 7 bases and the J segment 3 bases; nucleotides outside the gene matches: 9. The CDR3 spans 14 residues. The DNA for the CDR3 is TGTGCCAGCAATCTCGGGGGGAGAGGCTACGAGCAGTACTTC. Residues: CASNLGGRGYEQYF.